This record looks at one TCR beta chain sequence and its context. Antigen: not known. These data originate in a study of PD-L1 blockade in urothelial cancer. On the study more broadly: Dosed intravenously at 1,200 mg every 3 weeks, atezolizumab was initiated by patients at some point between 2014 and 2016. Individuals in the cohort had been given 0 to 3 earlier chemotherapy regimens. Notes on the study in general: A below-median TCR clonality in blood before treatment predicted better survival.

The diagnosis in patients was locally advanced or metastatic urothelial carcinoma. Assay: immunoSEQ multiplex PCR; the TCRdb copy retains only in-frame clones and omits some. The sample contains 70,000 or so clones, around four fifths of which appear only once. The CDR3 sequence is 15 residues long. Germline V lookup: CDR1 SGHTA, CDR2 FQGTGA. Trimming took off 4 bases at V and 3 bases at J, with 12 bases between the two ends. This sequence was found in a man between 65 and 79 years old with urothelial cancer. The chain links TRBV7-3 to TRBJ2-2; TRBD1 might be the D (5 bases). The sequencing here drew on PBMCs, taken around atezolizumab (anti-PD-L1) treatment. CDR3: CASSSGHTYTGELFF. CDR3 DNA sequence: TGTGCCAGCAGCTCTGGACATACCTACACCGGGGAGCTGTTTTTT. Using reference TRBV7-3 and TRBJ2-2 for the parts outside the CDR3, the full variable domain is GAGVSQTPSNKVTEKGKYVELRCDPISGHTALYWYRQSLGQGPEFLIYFQGTGAADDSGLPNDRFFAVRPEGSVSTLKIQRTERGDSAVYLCASSSGHTYTGELFFGEGSRLTVL.